Listed below are T cell receptor beta chains from one sample, sequenced in a study of PD-L1 blockade in urothelial cancer. Sequencing was performed with immunoSEQ multiplex PCR; in TCRdb, only in-frame clones are kept and a portion is missing. The table lists more than 30,000 clones, 85% to 90% of them singletons, with approximately 1.9% in the top ten. Sequenced material: PBMCs, taken around atezolizumab (anti-PD-L1) treatment. The receptors were gathered from a man aged 60-69 years with urothelial cancer. Both conserved end residues are part of each CDR3. D genes are given only for firm matches. Clone size is not always given. Where it is, it says once, few, many or a class for expanded clones.

clone_size: NA
d_call: TRBD1
j_call: TRBJ1-6
v_call: TRBV4-1
cdr3_aa: CASSRGGTAYNSPLHF
cdr3_nt: TGCGCCAGCAGCCGAGGAGGGACAGCCTATAATTCACCCCTCCACTTT

clone_size: once
d_call: NA
j_call: TRBJ2-6
v_call: TRBV11-2
cdr3_aa: CASSPAGAGANVLTF
cdr3_nt: TGTGCCAGCAGCCCCGCAGGGGCTGGGGCCAACGTCCTGACTTTC

clone_size: NA
d_call: NA
j_call: TRBJ2-3
v_call: TRBV11-2
cdr3_aa: CASSLGGDAQYF
cdr3_nt: TGTGCCAGCAGCCTCGGGGGAGATGCGCAGTATTTT

clone_size: NA
d_call: TRBD2
j_call: TRBJ2-1
v_call: TRBV7-8
cdr3_aa: CASSLWREAGSYNEQFF
cdr3_nt: TGTGCCAGCAGCTTATGGCGGGAGGCCGGCTCCTACAATGAGCAGTTCTTC

clone_size: NA
d_call: TRBD1
j_call: TRBJ1-2
v_call: TRBV28
cdr3_aa: CASSPPTGGHHGYTF
cdr3_nt: TGTGCCAGCAGTCCCCCAACAGGGGGTCATCATGGCTACACCTTC

clone_size: NA
d_call: NA
j_call: TRBJ2-1
v_call: TRBV7-8
cdr3_aa: CASSLGGRSSYNEQFF
cdr3_nt: TGTGCCAGCAGCTTAGGAGGCAGAAGCTCCTACAATGAGCAGTTCTTC

clone_size: NA
d_call: TRBD2
j_call: TRBJ2-5
v_call: TRBV4-2
cdr3_aa: CASSLGLAGGQETQYF
cdr3_nt: TGTGCCAGCAGCTTGGGACTAGCGGGAGGCCAAGAGACCCAGTACTTC

clone_size: NA
d_call: NA
j_call: TRBJ2-7
v_call: TRBV4-2
cdr3_aa: CASSQFTGYDEQYF
cdr3_nt: TGTGCCAGCAGCCAGTTTACAGGGTACGACGAGCAGTACTTC

clone_size: once
d_call: TRBD2
j_call: TRBJ2-1
v_call: TRBV2
cdr3_aa: CASVEGTSRSYNEQFF
cdr3_nt: TGTGCCAGCGTAGAGGGGACTAGCCGCTCCTACAATGAGCAGTTCTTC

clone_size: NA
d_call: NA
j_call: TRBJ1-2
v_call: TRBV2
cdr3_aa: CASMREGGLNYGYTF
cdr3_nt: TGTGCCAGCATGAGGGAGGGAGGCCTTAACTATGGCTACACCTTC

clone_size: NA
d_call: TRBD1
j_call: TRBJ1-2
v_call: TRBV11-2
cdr3_aa: CASSLGQGYGYTF
cdr3_nt: TGTGCCAGCAGCTTGGGACAGGGCTATGGCTACACCTTC

clone_size: NA
d_call: NA
j_call: TRBJ2-2
v_call: TRBV18
cdr3_aa: CASSLGGRTGELFF
cdr3_nt: TGTGCCAGCTCACTCGGGGGGCGCACCGGGGAGCTGTTTTTT

clone_size: NA
d_call: NA
j_call: TRBJ1-5
v_call: TRBV7-9
cdr3_aa: CASSLEDKRSPGWHF
cdr3_nt: TGTGCCAGCAGCTTAGAAGATAAAAGGTCCCCAGGCTGGCATTTT

clone_size: NA
d_call: NA
j_call: TRBJ1-5
v_call: TRBV7-2
cdr3_aa: CASSLQAGQPQHF
cdr3_nt: TGTGCCAGCAGCTTACAGGCAGGTCAGCCCCAGCATTTT

clone_size: NA
d_call: NA
j_call: TRBJ2-7
v_call: TRBV28
cdr3_aa: CASIRSGAYEQYF
cdr3_nt: TGTGCCAGCATTAGGTCGGGGGCCTACGAGCAGTACTTC

clone_size: NA
d_call: NA
j_call: TRBJ1-1
v_call: TRBV7-9
cdr3_aa: CASSFLEGTAEAFF
cdr3_nt: TGTGCCAGCAGCTTTCTCGAGGGTACAGCTGAAGCTTTCTTT

clone_size: NA
d_call: NA
j_call: TRBJ2-1
v_call: TRBV9
cdr3_aa: CASSPRHLPLGEQFF
cdr3_nt: TGTGCCAGCAGCCCTCGACACCTCCCATTGGGTGAGCAGTTCTTC

clone_size: NA
d_call: TRBD2
j_call: TRBJ2-3
v_call: TRBV18
cdr3_aa: CASWSGRGDTQYF
cdr3_nt: TGTGCCAGCTGGAGCGGGAGAGGGGATACGCAGTATTTT

clone_size: NA
d_call: TRBD2
j_call: TRBJ2-7
v_call: TRBV7-2
cdr3_aa: CASSGLAGEGEQYF
cdr3_nt: TGTGCCAGCTCCGGACTAGCGGGAGAGGGAGAGCAGTACTTC

clone_size: NA
d_call: NA
j_call: TRBJ2-2
v_call: TRBV6-1
cdr3_aa: CASSTSRNTGELFF
cdr3_nt: TGTGCCAGCAGCACTAGCCGGAACACCGGGGAGCTGTTTTTT

clone_size: NA
d_call: TRBD1
j_call: TRBJ2-7
v_call: TRBV25-1
cdr3_aa: CASSGGQGNYEQYF
cdr3_nt: TGTGCCAGCAGTGGTGGACAGGGAAACTACGAGCAGTACTTC

clone_size: few
d_call: TRBD2
j_call: TRBJ2-2
v_call: TRBV19
cdr3_aa: CASSISSSGGAISGELFF
cdr3_nt: TGTGCCAGTAGTATTTCTTCTAGCGGGGGGGCTATCTCCGGGGAGCTGTTTTTT

clone_size: once
d_call: TRBD2
j_call: TRBJ2-3
v_call: TRBV7-9
cdr3_aa: CASSHLGGGEADTQYF
cdr3_nt: TGTGCCAGCAGCCACCTCGGGGGGGGAGAGGCAGATACGCAGTATTTT

clone_size: NA
d_call: TRBD2
j_call: TRBJ2-5
v_call: TRBV10-3
cdr3_aa: CAISELGAKEGSGIQETQYF
cdr3_nt: TGTGCCATCAGTGAGTTGGGAGCCAAGGAAGGTAGCGGGATTCAAGAGACCCAGTACTTC

clone_size: NA
d_call: NA
j_call: TRBJ1-6
v_call: TRBV4-1
cdr3_aa: CASSPVPGQAWFMISPLHF
cdr3_nt: TGCGCCAGCAGCCCTGTCCCGGGACAAGCTTGGTTCATGATTTCACCCCTCCACTTT

clone_size: NA
d_call: TRBD1
j_call: TRBJ2-3
v_call: TRBV27
cdr3_aa: CASSLSTGPDTQYF
cdr3_nt: TGTGCCAGCAGTTTATCGACAGGGCCAGATACGCAGTATTTT

clone_size: once
d_call: TRBD2
j_call: TRBJ2-7
v_call: TRBV29-1
cdr3_aa: CSFSGTTDYEQYF
cdr3_nt: TGCAGCTTTTCCGGGACTACAGACTACGAGCAGTACTTC

clone_size: NA
d_call: NA
j_call: TRBJ2-1
v_call: TRBV7-6
cdr3_aa: CASSLSSGTLEQFF
cdr3_nt: TGTGCCAGCAGCCTCAGCTCCGGGACTCTTGAGCAGTTCTTC

clone_size: NA
d_call: NA
j_call: TRBJ1-6
v_call: TRBV27
cdr3_aa: CAIPPLLSTGPYNSPLHF
cdr3_nt: TGTGCCATCCCCCCTCTCTTATCGACAGGCCCCTATAATTCACCCCTCCACTTT

clone_size: NA
d_call: NA
j_call: TRBJ1-2
v_call: TRBV5-1
cdr3_aa: CASSLDSGRYGYTF
cdr3_nt: TGCGCCAGCAGCTTGGATTCAGGGCGCTATGGCTACACCTTC

clone_size: NA
d_call: NA
j_call: TRBJ2-3
v_call: TRBV5-1
cdr3_aa: CASSLDVGGATDTQYF
cdr3_nt: TGCGCCAGCAGCTTGGACGTAGGCGGGGCCACAGATACGCAGTATTTT

clone_size: NA
d_call: TRBD2
j_call: TRBJ2-7
v_call: TRBV11-3
cdr3_aa: CASSSQRDSYEQYF
cdr3_nt: TGTGCCAGCAGCTCCCAGCGGGACTCCTACGAGCAGTACTTC

clone_size: NA
d_call: NA
j_call: TRBJ2-7
v_call: TRBV5-1
cdr3_aa: CASSPGHLSYEQYF
cdr3_nt: TGCGCCAGCAGCCCTGGACACCTCTCCTACGAGCAGTACTTC

clone_size: NA
d_call: NA
j_call: TRBJ1-1
v_call: TRBV4-2
cdr3_aa: CASSQVTGEAFF
cdr3_nt: TGTGCCAGCAGCCAAGTTACAGGGGAAGCTTTCTTT

clone_size: NA
d_call: NA
j_call: TRBJ1-5
v_call: TRBV7-2
cdr3_aa: CASSRRDQPQHF
cdr3_nt: TGTGCCAGCAGCCGTCGGGATCAGCCCCAGCATTTT

clone_size: NA
d_call: NA
j_call: TRBJ1-2
v_call: TRBV5-1
cdr3_aa: CASSLEQRGNYGYTF
cdr3_nt: TGCGCCAGCAGCTTGGAGCAGAGGGGGAACTATGGCTACACCTTC